This T cell receptor beta chain was identified during a study of vaccination and CD4 T cells after COVID-19. This clonotype was seen just once. Its specificity is not known. The CDR3 totals 16 residues. The V end lost 4 bases, the J end lost 1 base, and 17 bases lay between the germline ends. From germline, CDR1 is SGHTS and CDR2 YDEGEE. Treatment in this sample: approximately 10-day PBMC culture with coronavirus spike peptide pools or control peptides (ViraFEST assay). Collection of the unexposed donor's CD4+ T cells took place before the COVID-19 pandemic (2011-2018). An Oncomine TCR Beta short-read assay was used to sequence the DNA from cultured CD4+ T cells. Each CDR3 protein gets one entry after TCRdb re-called the PCR reads with MiXCR. The data contain thousands of distinct CDR3 sequences, approximately 50% of them singletons.

Material: CD4+ T cells from blood, cultured in vitro. J is TRBJ2-5 and V is TRBV5-8; D might be TRBD1 or TRBD2, each matching 5 bases. This TCR was recovered from a human donor in good health. As DNA, the CDR3 is TGTGCCAGCAGCCACAGGCCCGGGGCCCGCCAAGAGACCCAGTACTTC. Translated: CASSHRPGARQETQYF.